Below, 28 T cell receptor beta chains from the same sample are listed, as sequenced in a study of blood T cells in healthy people across ages. For the second PCR, which ran for about 6 to 11 cycles, a sample-barcoded 5' primer and a J-beta primer mix were used. MiXCR, run by TCRdb on the 5' RACE reads, gives a single entry per CDR3 protein. This sample has 1.5 million to 2 million distinct CDR3 sequences, with 30% to 40% found just once. The sample was blood. All receptors come from a human donor in good health.

The chain combines TRBV2 with TRBJ2-1; 10 bases align to TRBD2. This CDR3 has 15 amino acids. The V segment lost 5 bases and the J segment 7 bases; nucleotides outside the gene matches: 8. In germline, CDR1 is SNHLY, CDR2 FYNNEI. The CDR3 protein is CASSFQRGGQNEQFF. The CDR3 region has the DNA TGTGCCAGCAGTTTCCAGCGGGGGGGCCAGAATGAGCAGTTCTTC.

This chain joins TRBV5-6 and TRBJ1-2; no firm D call. The germline V gene encodes CDR1 SGHDT and CDR2 YYEEEE. V lost 4 bases to trimming and J lost 6 bases, with 10 bases between them. The CDR3 has 12 amino acids. The CDR3 nucleotides are TGTGCCAGCAGCCTAACATTGGATGGCTACACCTTC. Amino acid sequence: CASSLTLDGYTF.

The J gene is TRBJ1-2, the V gene TRBV9; D unclear. V lost 3 bases, J lost 2 bases, and 11 bases lay in between. The CDR3 spans 14 residues. The germline CDR1 and CDR2 sequences are SGDLS and YYNGEE. Here the CDR3 reads CASSARLGNYGYTF. The CDR3 DNA sequence: TGTGCCAGCAGCGCCCGTCTCGGCAACTATGGCTACACCTTC.

This clonotype turned up a few times. This chain joins TRBV7-2 and TRBJ2-3, with 7 bases aligning to TRBD1. Trimming at V came to 4 bases and at J to 7 bases, leaving 14 bases not matched to a gene. From germline, CDR1 is SGHTA and CDR2 FQGNSA. The CDR3 loop spans 16 amino acids. The CDR3 bases are TGTGCCAGCAGCTCCTTTACGACAGGGCAAACATATACGCAGTATTTT. Residues: CASSSFTTGQTYTQYF.

The CDR3 here is CASRGIRWPQHF. The CDR3, as DNA: TGTGCCAGCCGTGGAATAAGGTGGCCCCAGCATTTT. The rearrangement links TRBV6-2 or TRBV6-3 to TRBJ1-5; unclear D gene. With 8 bases removed from V and 9 bases from J, the gap between germline ends came to 14 bases. The germline V gene has CDR1 MNHEY and CDR2 SVGEGT. The CDR3 extends over 12 amino acids.

The chain joins TRBV7-2 to TRBJ1-1, with D perhaps matching TRBD1 (6 bases). The CDR3 runs to 13 residues. The V end lost 3 bases, the J end lost 7 bases, and 12 bases lay between the germline ends. Germline CDR1 SGHTA, CDR2 FQGNSA. The CDR3 DNA sequence: TGTGCCAGCAGCTTTGGGGGGGCCGTTGAAGCTTTCTTT. Residues: CASSFGGAVEAFF.

The V gene is TRBV4-3, the J gene TRBJ2-3; perhaps TRBD1 as D (6 bases). V was pared by 3 bases and J by 6 bases, with 10 bases between. In germline, CDR1 is LGHNA, CDR2 YSLEER. The CDR3 consists of 13 residues. The CDR3 spells CASSQYTGDTQYF. The CDR3 DNA follows: TGCGCCAGCAGCCAGTATACAGGGGATACGCAGTATTTT.

In its sample, this clonotype was seen once. The chain carries TRBV20-1 and TRBJ1-3; TRBD1 is a possible D gene (5 bases). Per the germline V gene, CDR1 is DFQATT and CDR2 is SNEGSKA (reference sequence). Trimming removed 6 bases from V and 4 bases from J, with 10 bases in between. The CDR3 has 12 amino acids. CDR3 sequence reads: CSATWTGNTIYF. The CDR3 DNA sequence: TGCAGTGCCACATGGACAGGAAACACCATATATTTT.

This clonotype showed up just a few times. The V call is TRBV28, the J call TRBJ2-7, with 8 bases aligning to TRBD1. Germline lookup yields CDR1 MDHEN and CDR2 SYDVKM. This CDR3 contains 15 residues. V shed 3 bases, J shed 3 bases, and the junction held 7 bases outside the gene matches. The CDR3 reads CASSLRQGAFYEQYF. The DNA of the CDR3 is TGTGCCAGCAGTTTGAGGCAGGGGGCGTTCTACGAGCAGTACTTC.

This chain connects TRBV27 to TRBJ2-1; 9 nucleotides line up with TRBD1. This CDR3 spans 16 amino acids. Trimming removed 0 bases from V and 6 bases from J; junction bases left unmatched: 6. The germline CDR1 and CDR2 sequences are MNHEY and SMNVEV (reference sequence). The CDR3 DNA is TGTGCCAGCAGTTTATCTCCCGGGACAGGGTCCAATGAGCAGTTCTTC. Translating it yields CASSLSPGTGSNEQFF.

The genes are TRBV5-1 and TRBJ1-1, with TRBD1 identical over 8 bases. V shed 7 bases and J 6 bases; nucleotides not matched to a gene: 14. The CDR3 consists of 15 residues. Germline V gene data show CDR1 as SGHRS and CDR2 as YFSETQ. CDR3 in amino acids: CASAARTGSSAEAFF. The CDR3 DNA is TGCGCCAGCGCCGCGAGGACAGGGTCGAGCGCTGAAGCTTTCTTT. Drawing the rest from reference TRBV5-1 and TRBJ1-1, the complete variable domain is KAGVTQTPRYLIKTRGQQVTLSCSPISGHRSVSWYQQTPGQGLQFLFEYFSETQRNKGNFPGRFSGRQFSNSRSEMNVSTLELGDSALYLCASAARTGSSAEAFFGQGTRLTVV.

The gene calls are TRBV12-3 or TRBV12-4 and TRBJ1-2; TRBD1 might be the D (5 bases). The CDR3 spans 15 residues. V was shortened by 5 bases and J by 2 bases, with 15 bases between the two germline ends. In DNA, the CDR3 is TGTGCCAGCAGTCCCTATACTGGGGCAAACTATGGCTACACCTTC. Amino acid sequence: CASSPYTGANYGYTF.

This clonotype was found a few times. The rearrangement links TRBV7-9 to TRBJ1-2; tentative D call: TRBD1 (6 bases). This CDR3 contains 15 residues. Germline values: CDR1 SEHNR, CDR2 FQNEAQ (reference sequence). V shed 2 bases and J shed 4 bases, with 14 bases lying between them. CDR3 coding DNA: TGTGCCAGCAGCTTAAACTCTCGGACAGTCTATGGCTACACCTTC. As protein: CASSLNSRTVYGYTF.

This clonotype was counted a few times. The V gene is TRBV7-8, the J gene TRBJ2-1, with a weak D call TRBD2 (7 bases). The CDR3 has 15 amino acids. Deletions cut 5 bases from V and 9 bases from J, with 20 bases between. In germline, CDR1 is SGHVS, CDR2 FQNEAQ. Here the CDR3 reads CASSPDAGGRGEQFF. The CDR3 DNA is TGTGCCAGCAGCCCGGATGCCGGGGGGCGGGGTGAGCAGTTCTTC. Variable domain in full (rest from reference TRBV7-8 and TRBJ2-1): GAGVSQSPRYKVAKRGQDVALRCDPISGHVSLFWYQQALGQGPEFLTYFQNEAQLDKSGLPSDRFFAERPEGSVSTLKIQRTQQEDSAVYLCASSPDAGGRGEQFFGPGTRLTVL.

The V gene is TRBV10-3, the J gene TRBJ2-3; the match to TRBD2 covers 9 bases. J was trimmed by 5 bases and V by 3 bases; bases with no gene match: 9. Germline CDR1 ENHRY, CDR2 SYGVKD. The CDR3 loop spans 16 amino acids. This CDR3 is CAISEGGGAMRDTQYF. The DNA of the CDR3 is TGTGCCATCAGTGAAGGCGGGGGGGCAATGAGAGATACGCAGTATTTT.

This clonotype was seen more than once but under ten times. The chain couples TRBV6-4 to TRBJ2-1; D may be TRBD1 or TRBD2 (5 bases each). This CDR3 contains 15 residues. Germline V CDR1 and CDR2: MRHNA, SNTAGT. V dropped 0 bases and J dropped 2 bases, with 8 bases sitting between them. The CDR3, as DNA: TGTGCCAGCAGTGACTCGAGGGGCCCCTACAATGAGCAGTTCTTC. It yields the protein CASSDSRGPYNEQFF.

As to this clonotype: The junction departs from the called germline gene at one end, perhaps through a read error. The J gene is TRBJ1-1, the V gene TRBV5-1, with a possible D match to TRBD1 (5 bases). From germline, CDR1 is SGHRS and CDR2 YFSETQ. This CDR3 has 15 residues. The CDR3 DNA sequence: TGCGCCAGCAGCTTGGCGGGGACCGGGAACCCTGAAGCTTTCTTT. Translating gives CASSLAGTGNPEAFF.

V usage is TRBV5-1 and J usage is TRBJ1-1, with 8 bases aligning to TRBD1. The V gene's germline CDR1 is SGHRS and CDR2 YFSETQ. Losses at the gene ends were 0 bases for V and 1 base for J; bases not matched to a gene: 5. The CDR3 is made up of 16 amino acids. Here the CDR3 reads CASSLAPGQGNTEAFF. The CDR3 DNA follows: TGCGCCAGCAGCTTGGCCCCCGGACAGGGGAACACTGAAGCTTTCTTT. The entire variable domain, with the rest obtained from reference TRBV5-1 and TRBJ1-1, is as follows: KAGVTQTPRYLIKTRGQQVTLSCSPISGHRSVSWYQQTPGQGLQFLFEYFSETQRNKGNFPGRFSGRQFSNSRSEMNVSTLELGDSALYLCASSLAPGQGNTEAFFGQGTRLTVV.

This clonotype showed up just a few times. This chain links TRBV3-1 with TRBJ1-2, with 8 positions matching TRBD1. Germline V gene data show CDR1 as LGHDT and CDR2 as YNNKEL (reference sequence). V lost 6 bases, J lost 8 bases, and 2 bases stayed unmatched. CDR3 length: 11 amino acids. CDR3 loop: CASSGQGGYTF. CDR3 DNA: TGTGCCAGCAGTGGACAGGGAGGCTACACCTTC.

In this sample, this clonotype turned up many times. V gene TRBV20-1 combines with J gene TRBJ2-7; TRBD1 might be the D (5 bases). Between the trimmed V and J ends, which lost 0 bases and 0 bases, there was a span of 9 bases. The germline V gene encodes CDR1 DFQATT and CDR2 SNEGSKA (reference sequence). The CDR3 is made up of 14 amino acids. As DNA, the CDR3 is TGCAGTGCTAGAGATAGGGGTCACTCCTACGAGCAGTACTTC. It specifies CSARDRGHSYEQYF.

This clonotype was counted between two and nine times. The CDR3 loop is CSVGNRGNSNTGELFF. The CDR3 DNA reads as TGCAGCGTAGGGAACAGGGGGAACTCGAACACCGGGGAGCTGTTTTTT. The chain carries TRBV29-1 and TRBJ2-2; 8 bases fit TRBD1. This CDR3 has 16 amino acids. Per the germline V gene, CDR1 is SQVTM and CDR2 is ANQGSEA. The V and J ends lost 6 bases and 0 bases, in that order; junction bases with no gene match: 9.

The chain employs TRBV6-2 or TRBV6-3 and TRBJ2-7, with D possibly matching TRBD2 (7 bases). The CDR3 covers 15 residues. V lost 7 bases to trimming and J lost 0 bases, with 16 bases between them. Germline CDR1 reads MNHEY; CDR2 reads SVGEGT. CDR3 coding DNA: TGTGCCAGCACAAAGGCGGGGGCTCCCTCCTACGAGCAGTACTTC. Translating gives CASTKAGAPSYEQYF.

The chain uses TRBV3-1 and TRBJ1-5; the D gene is possibly TRBD1 (6 bases). Germline CDR1 reads LGHDT; CDR2 reads YNNKEL (reference sequence). The V end was cut by 5 bases, the J end by 6 bases, with 17 bases between. The CDR3 extends over 15 amino acids. The CDR3 bases are TGTGCCAGCAGCGCTCAATCGGGGGCAGCTCAGCCCCAGCATTTT. It codes for CASSAQSGAAQPQHF. Filled out from reference TRBV3-1 and TRBJ1-5, the complete variable domain reads DTAVSQTPKYLVTQMGNDKSIKCEQNLGHDTMYWYKQDSKKFLKIMFSYNNKELIINETVPNRFSPKSPDKAHLNLHINSLELGDSAVYFCASSAQSGAAQPQHFGDGTRLSIL.

V gene TRBV10-3 combines with J gene TRBJ2-7; D might be TRBD2 (6 bases). The CDR3 totals 16 residues. V was trimmed by 3 bases and J by 3 bases, leaving 18 bases between them. The V gene's germline CDR1 is ENHRY and CDR2 SYGVKD. Written as DNA, the CDR3 is TGTGCCATCAGTGACCCCCAAGCGAGGACTAACTACGAGCAGTACTTC. Amino acid sequence: CAISDPQARTNYEQYF.

This sequence joins TRBV7-3 and TRBJ2-5, with 7 bases that match TRBD1. The closer fit of TRBJ2-7 to the DNA end suggests the J call may be wrong. The germline V gene encodes CDR1 SGHTA and CDR2 FQGTGA. This CDR3 is 14 amino acids long. The CDR3, as DNA: TGTGCCAGCAGCTTAGACAGGGCCACGCACGAGCAGTACTTC. It is translated as CASSLDRATHEQYF.

V is TRBV6-2 or TRBV6-3 and J is TRBJ2-5, with 10 nucleotides matching TRBD1. The V gene end was trimmed by 11 bases and the J gene end by 2 bases; junction bases not matched to a gene: 8. The CDR3 has 14 amino acids. Germline V gives CDR1 MNHEY, CDR2 SVGEGT. The CDR3 protein is CAPSRDRGQETQYF. The CDR3 DNA sequence: TGTGCCCCATCGAGGGACAGGGGTCAAGAGACCCAGTACTTC.

The genes are TRBV20-1 and TRBJ2-3; the match to TRBD2 covers 12 bases. Germline V gives CDR1 DFQATT, CDR2 SNEGSKA (reference sequence). The CDR3 totals 14 residues. Trimming removed 4 bases from V and 6 bases from J; junction bases left unmatched: 5. CDR3 amino acids: CSATRTSGNDTQYF. The CDR3 DNA follows: TGCAGTGCTACTCGGACTAGCGGGAACGATACGCAGTATTTT.

This clonotype was seen a handful of times. The chain uses TRBV29-1 and TRBJ2-5; 8 nucleotides match TRBD1. CDR1 is SQVTM and CDR2 is ANQGSEA in the germline V gene. The CDR3 sequence is 13 residues long. Trimming cost V 6 bases and J 1 base; bases outside gene matches: 4. Here the CDR3 DNA reads TGCAGCGTCCCGGACAGGGTCCAAGAGACCCAGTACTTC. Translated: CSVPDRVQETQYF.